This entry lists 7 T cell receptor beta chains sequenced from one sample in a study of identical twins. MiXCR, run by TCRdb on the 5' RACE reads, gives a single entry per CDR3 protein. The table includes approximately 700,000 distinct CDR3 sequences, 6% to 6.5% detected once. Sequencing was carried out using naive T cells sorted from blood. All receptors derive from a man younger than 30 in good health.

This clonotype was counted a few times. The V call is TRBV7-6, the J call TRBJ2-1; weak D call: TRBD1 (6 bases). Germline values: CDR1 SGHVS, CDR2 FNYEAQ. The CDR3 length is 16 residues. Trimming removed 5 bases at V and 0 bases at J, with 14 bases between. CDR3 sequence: CASSRWGRNSYNEQFF. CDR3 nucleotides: TGTGCCAGCAGCCGCTGGGGGCGGAACTCCTACAATGAGCAGTTCTTC. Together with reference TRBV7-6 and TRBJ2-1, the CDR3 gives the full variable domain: GAGVSQSPRYKVTKRGQDVALRCDPISGHVSLYWYRQALGQGPEFLTYFNYEAQQDKSGLPNDRFSAERPEGSISTLTIQRTEQRDSAMYRCASSRWGRNSYNEQFFGPGTRLTVL.

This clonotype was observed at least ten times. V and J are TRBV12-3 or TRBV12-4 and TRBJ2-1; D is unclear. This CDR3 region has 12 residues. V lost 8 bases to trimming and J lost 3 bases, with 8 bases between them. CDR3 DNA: TGTGCCAGCGGGTCCGGCTACAATGAGCAGTTCTTC. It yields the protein CASGSGYNEQFF.

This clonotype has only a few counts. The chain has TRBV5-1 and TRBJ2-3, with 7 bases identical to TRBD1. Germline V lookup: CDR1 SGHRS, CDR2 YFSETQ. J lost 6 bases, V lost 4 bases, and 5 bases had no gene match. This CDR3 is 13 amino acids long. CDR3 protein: CASSAGTDDTQYF. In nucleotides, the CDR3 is TGCGCCAGCAGCGCCGGGACAGACGATACGCAGTATTTT.

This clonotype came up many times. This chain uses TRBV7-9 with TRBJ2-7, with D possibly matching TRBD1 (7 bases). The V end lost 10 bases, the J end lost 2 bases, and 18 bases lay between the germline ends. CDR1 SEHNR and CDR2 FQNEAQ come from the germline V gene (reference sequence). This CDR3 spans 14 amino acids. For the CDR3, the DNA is TGTGCCACTACACACAGGGGCGGGACCTACGAGCAGTACTTC. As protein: CATTHRGGTYEQYF. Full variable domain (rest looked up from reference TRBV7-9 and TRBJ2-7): DTGVSQNPRHKITKRGQNVTFRCDPISEHNRLYWYRQTLGQGPEFLTYFQNEAQLEKSRLLSDRFSAERPKGSFSTLEIQRTEQGDSAMYLCATTHRGGTYEQYFGPGTRLTVT.

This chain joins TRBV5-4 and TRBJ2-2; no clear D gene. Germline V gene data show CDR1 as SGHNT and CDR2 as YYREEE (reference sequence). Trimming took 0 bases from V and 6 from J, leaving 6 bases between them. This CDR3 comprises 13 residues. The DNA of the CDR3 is TGTGCCAGCAGCTTGGACCGCCCCGGGGAGCTGTTTTTT. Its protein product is CASSLDRPGELFF.

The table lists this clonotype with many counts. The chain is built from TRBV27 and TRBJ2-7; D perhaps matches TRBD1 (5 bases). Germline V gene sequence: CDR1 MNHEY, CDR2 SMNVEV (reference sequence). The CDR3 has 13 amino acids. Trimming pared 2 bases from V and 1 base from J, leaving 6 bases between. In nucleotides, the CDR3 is TGTGCCAGCAGTTTACAGGGATCCTACGAGCAGTACGTC. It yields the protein CASSLQGSYEQYV.

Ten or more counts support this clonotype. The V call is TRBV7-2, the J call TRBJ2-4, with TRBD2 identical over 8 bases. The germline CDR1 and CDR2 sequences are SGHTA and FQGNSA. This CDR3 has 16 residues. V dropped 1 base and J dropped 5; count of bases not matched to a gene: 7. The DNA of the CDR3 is TGTGCCAGCAGCTTAGAGCCGGCGGGAGGTCAAAACATTCAGTACTTC. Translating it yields CASSLEPAGGQNIQYF. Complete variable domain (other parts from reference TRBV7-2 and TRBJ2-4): GAGVSQSPSNKVTEKGKDVELRCDPISGHTALYWYRQSLGQGLEFLIYFQGNSAPDKSGLPSDRFSAERTGGSVSTLTIQRTQQEDSAVYLCASSLEPAGGQNIQYFGAGTRLSVL.